This T cell receptor (beta chain) was sequenced during a study of response to subunit inactivated influenza vaccine. Using its own MiXCR run on the RT-PCR reads, TCRdb lists one record per CDR3 protein. The table lists about 580,000 distinct CDR3 sequences, 12% to 15% of them singletons, with over 8.5% in the top ten. This CDR3 region has 15 residues. Germline V gene lookup returns CDR1 LGHNA and CDR2 YNFKEQ. J was trimmed by 6 bases and V by 4 bases; bases with no gene match: 6. Study-level results: After each seasonal influenza vaccination, few new T cells are recruited, the authors suggested.

This clonotype showed up just once. What it binds is not known. This specimen consisted of PBMCs from blood, obtained 11 to 12 days after vaccination. The chain recombines TRBV4-2 with TRBJ2-1; 10 bases fit TRBD1. This receptor was obtained from a man over 45 who received an inactivated influenza vaccine. The CDR3, as DNA: TGTGCCAGCAGCCCCAGGACAGGGGGGGTCAATGAGCAGTTCTTC. It translates to CASSPRTGGVNEQFF.